The 18 T cell receptor beta chains below all came from one sample that was sequenced in a study of cytomegalovirus exposure and HLA in healthy donors. Researchers ran the PCR with 60 Vbeta and 13 Jbeta primers. Sequencing used immunoSEQ multiplex PCR; TCRdb keeps in-frame clones, though not all of them. This table holds more than 140,000 clones, roughly four fifths found once. What was sequenced was PBMCs. The origin of the receptors is a man aged 25 to 45 in good health and CMV-seropositive.

The genes are TRBV5-1 and TRBJ1-1, with D perhaps TRBD1 (5 bases). Trimming removed 0 bases from V and 2 bases from J, with 8 bases in between. CDR1 is SGHRS and CDR2 is YFSETQ in the germline V gene. The CDR3 runs to 14 residues. The CDR3 spells CASSLGQSNTEAFF. Written as DNA, the CDR3 is TGCGCCAGCAGCTTGGGACAGAGTAACACTGAAGCTTTCTTT.

V is TRBV15 and J is TRBJ2-3; the match to TRBD2 covers 8 bases. The junction had 5 bases not matched to a gene; V was cut back by 0 bases and J by 3 bases. This CDR3 contains 16 residues. CDR1 and CDR2 from the germline V gene are LNHNV and YYDKDF (reference sequence). The CDR3 DNA reads as TGTGCCACCAGCAGAGATTCGACGGGGGGGACAGATACGCAGTATTTT. Translation: CATSRDSTGGTDTQYF.

The chain employs TRBV28 and TRBJ2-6, with 7 nucleotides matching TRBD1. V was pared by 5 bases and J by 0 bases, with 7 bases of the junction left unmatched. In germline, CDR1 is MDHEN, CDR2 SYDVKM. There are 17 residues in the CDR3. The CDR3 DNA sequence: TGTGCCAGCAGTCGGGACAGCAGTACCTCTGGGGCCAACGTCCTGACTTTC. Residues: CASSRDSSTSGANVLTF.

V gene TRBV27 combines with J gene TRBJ1-1, with 9 nucleotides matching TRBD1. CDR1 is MNHEY, CDR2 SMNVEV, per germline (reference sequence). V was pared by 6 bases and J by 1 base, with 9 bases of the junction left unmatched. The CDR3 spans 16 residues. CDR3 in amino acids: CASRPRGQGGNTEAFF. The CDR3 DNA sequence: TGTGCCAGCAGACCTAGGGGACAGGGTGGGAACACTGAAGCTTTCTTT.

The gene calls are TRBV5-4 and TRBJ1-2; 7 bases map to TRBD1. The CDR3 extends over 13 amino acids. The V and J ends lost 4 bases and 7 bases, in that order; junction bases with no gene match: 7. CDR1 is SGHNT and CDR2 is YYREEE in the germline V gene (reference sequence). The CDR3 DNA is TGTGCCAGCAGCCCAGACAGGGCGGGTGGCTACACCTTC. Protein sequence: CASSPDRAGGYTF.

This clone was picked up one time. The V call is TRBV5-1, the J call TRBJ2-5; D is perhaps TRBD2 (7 bases). The CDR3 loop spans 15 amino acids. Germline lookup yields CDR1 SGHRS and CDR2 YFSETQ. Trimming left V 0 bases short and J 2 bases short, with 11 bases between. CDR3 sequence reads: CASSLEGGRQETQYF. CDR3 nucleotides: TGCGCCAGCAGCTTGGAGGGGGGGCGACAAGAGACCCAGTACTTC.

As concerns this clone: A read error may account for a junction end that differs from germline. The gene calls are TRBV7-9 and TRBJ1-1; D is ambiguous. In germline, CDR1 is SEHNR, CDR2 FQNEAQ (reference sequence). The CDR3 contains 16 residues. The CDR3 DNA follows: TGTTCCAGCAGCCCCACGCTTGGCTCCCTGGCCACTGAAGCTTTCTTT. It translates to CSSSPTLGSLATEAFF.

The gene calls are TRBV18 and TRBJ2-3; TRBD1 is a possible D gene (6 bases). Trimming removed 3 bases from V and 2 bases from J, with 15 bases in between. The CDR3 spans 16 residues. The germline CDR1 and CDR2 sequences are KGHSH and LQKENI. The chain's CDR3 is CASSPQGLTITDTQYF. The CDR3 region has the DNA TGTGCCAGCTCACCCCAGGGGCTAACTATCACAGATACGCAGTATTTT.

The chain has TRBV5-1 and TRBJ2-7; TRBD2 matches at 8 bases. Germline V gives CDR1 SGHRS, CDR2 YFSETQ. The CDR3 consists of 15 residues. V was clipped by 0 bases and J by 4 bases; unmatched bases: 6. The CDR3 DNA reads TGCGCCAGCAGCTTGGCAGCGGGAGTAGGGTACGAGCAGTACTTC. As protein: CASSLAAGVGYEQYF.

In its sample, this clone was seen once. This chain uses TRBV18 with TRBJ1-2, with TRBD1 identical over 7 bases. The V and J ends lost 2 bases and 4 bases, in that order; junction bases with no gene match: 4. Germline loops: CDR1 KGHSH, CDR2 LQKENI. The CDR3 is 14 residues long. The CDR3 coding sequence is TGTGCCAGCTCACCAAATCCAGGGGGCTATGGCTACACCTTC. It encodes CASSPNPGGYGYTF.

This chain joins TRBV11-1 and TRBJ2-7; a weak D match, TRBD2 (5 bases). Between the trimmed V and J ends, which lost 4 bases and 1 base, there was a span of 11 bases. Germline assignment: CDR1 SGHAT and CDR2 FQDESV (reference sequence). This CDR3 comprises 14 residues. The CDR3 DNA is TGTGCCAGCAGCTCCGCCGGGGATTCCTACGAGCAGTACTTC. Translation gives CASSSAGDSYEQYF.

This clone was counted a few times. The V and J genes are TRBV11-2 and TRBJ2-5; D is ambiguous. Judging by the DNA end, TRBJ2-7 fits better; the J call may be wrong. Looked up from germline, CDR1 is SGHAT and CDR2 is FQNNGV. The CDR3 runs 11 residues. In DNA form, the CDR3 reads TGTGCCAGCAGCTTATCCCACGAGCAGTACTTC. This translates into CASSLSHEQYF.

The rearrangement joins TRBV11-2 to TRBJ2-7; the match to TRBD1 covers 7 bases. With V trimmed by 4 bases and J by 5 bases, 11 bases remained unmatched. CDR1 and CDR2 (germline): SGHAT, FQNNGV. The CDR3 spans 15 residues. The CDR3 DNA reads TGTGCCAGCAGCTCTATCCGACAGGGAACCCACGAGCAGTACTTC. Its protein product is CASSSIRQGTHEQYF. Complete variable domain (other parts from reference TRBV11-2 and TRBJ2-7): EAGVAQSPRYKIIEKRQSVAFWCNPISGHATLYWYQQILGQGPKLLIQFQNNGVVDDSQLPKDRFSAERLKGVDSTLKIQPAKLEDSAVYLCASSSIRQGTHEQYFGPGTRLTVT.

The rearrangement links TRBV19 to TRBJ1-5, with a tentative D call TRBD1 (6 bases). Trimming pared 4 bases from V and 7 bases from J, leaving 23 bases between. CDR3 length: 17 residues. Germline V gene data show CDR1 as LNHDA and CDR2 as SQIVND (reference sequence). The CDR3 nucleotides read TGTGCCAGTAGTACCCCTCAGGGGCAGGGTGCAAGACAGCCCCAGCATTTT. The encoded protein is CASSTPQGQGARQPQHF.

A few counts support this clone. This chain's CDR3 is CASSPGQLTSYEQYF. The DNA for the CDR3 is TGTGCCAGCTCACCGGGACAGTTGACCTCCTACGAGCAGTACTTC. This rearrangement joins TRBV18 to TRBJ2-7; 7 bases line up with TRBD1. The CDR3 totals 15 residues. The germline V gene has CDR1 KGHSH and CDR2 LQKENI. Trimming took 3 bases from V and 0 from J; bases not matched to a gene: 5.

The rearrangement links TRBV7-9 to TRBJ1-2; 8 nucleotides agree with TRBD1. Per the germline V gene, CDR1 is SEHNR and CDR2 is FQNEAQ (reference sequence). The CDR3 consists of 14 residues. Trimming cost V 5 bases and J 4 bases; bases outside gene matches: 6. The CDR3, as DNA: TGTGCCAGCAGCCCAGGACAGGGTCTCTATGGCTACACCTTC. It translates to CASSPGQGLYGYTF.

About this clone: At one end, the junction sequence differs from germline, possibly due to a read error. Different DNA sequences within this sample yield the same CDR3. The chain links TRBV5-6 to TRBJ2-1; 11 bases line up with TRBD2. Germline V gene sequence: CDR1 SGHDT, CDR2 YYEEEE. The CDR3 length is 16 residues. The CDR3 spells CASSFLAGGSYNEQFF. CDR3 bases: TGTGCCAGCAGCTTTCTAGCGGGGGGTTCTTACAACGAGCAGTTCTTC.

This clone showed up just a few times. V gene TRBV7-9 combines with J gene TRBJ2-5; 8 nucleotides match TRBD2. The ends lost 5 bases at V and 5 bases at J; junction bases unmatched: 10. This CDR3 is 15 amino acids long. Looked up from germline, CDR1 is SEHNR and CDR2 is FQNEAQ (reference sequence). The CDR3: CASSPAGRAGETQYF. Here the CDR3 DNA reads TGTGCCAGCAGCCCAGCCGGGAGGGCGGGGGAGACCCAGTACTTC.